The entry below describes one T cell receptor beta chain. From germline, CDR1 is SQVTM and CDR2 ANQGSEA. This CDR3 is 13 amino acids long. J was trimmed by 1 base and V by 6 bases; bases with no gene match: 2. The data derive from a study of blood T cell repertoires in COVID-19. The overall study: Samples came from the United States, Italy and Spain, spanning acute and convalescent COVID-19. PBMCs, B-cell-depleted T cells, or T cells were the source of the cDNA or gDNA that made up the material.

As processed by the authors: Nucleated cell number was recorded as an estimate derived from reference gene primer amplification. TCRdb's table, derived via immunoSEQ multiplex PCR, lists solely in-frame clones and lacks some. That table furnishes V, J and clone size, whereas the DNA furnished D and trimming. The sample shows 75,000 to 95,000 clones, around 81% of them seen only once. The sequenced material came from peripheral blood. This TCR was recovered from a man in his 60s with acute or convalescent COVID-19. This rearrangement joins TRBV29-1 to TRBJ1-1; 10 nucleotides agree with TRBD1. CDR3 sequence: CSVGTGANTEAFF. The CDR3 DNA is TGCAGCGTCGGGACAGGGGCGAACACTGAAGCTTTCTTT.